The following is a T cell receptor beta chain sequence with its context. What it binds is unknown. The V and J ends lost 4 bases and 10 bases, in that order; junction bases with no gene match: 5. The CDR3 totals 12 residues. The sample belongs to a study of T cells in Graves' hyperthyroidism and ophthalmopathy. Study details: Prior to any treatment, at the point of initial diagnosis, peripheral blood was collected.

Authors of the study amplified TCR beta CDR3 regions from RNA transcripts. First-round RT-PCR with HTBI primers amplified the TCR CDR3 region. TCRdb independently ran MiXCR on the multiplex PCR reads; one entry per CDR3 protein. Seen here are approximately 210,000 distinct CDR3 sequences, 17% observed once, and the top ten hold around 50%. Regarding the study as a whole: Using 13 V-J features, a model discriminated ophthalmopathy from stable hyperthyroidism.

The sequencing input was blood. The clonotype comes from a man aged 45-60 years with Graves' hyperthyroidism. The genes are TRBV12-3 or TRBV12-4 and TRBJ2-3; 7 nucleotides line up with TRBD2. CDR3 protein: CASSSAGVSQYF. The CDR3 region has the DNA TGTGCCAGCAGTTCGGCGGGAGTCTCGCAGTATTTT.